Listed below are T cell receptor beta chains from one sample, sequenced in a study of CD8+ T cells in alopecia areata. Produced via immunoSEQ multiplex PCR; TCRdb's table is partial and in-frame only. This sample carries around 290,000 clones, 58% of them seen once, and the ten largest clones take over 1.5%. The sequenced sample was CD4+ T cells sorted from blood, obtained at week 24, from a patient treated with tofacitinib. The source of these receptors is a human donor with alopecia areata. Both conserved end residues are part of each CDR3. A D gene is named only where the DNA matches it firmly. Part of the rows lack a size; the others show once, few, many or a class for expanded clones.

V gene	D gene	clone size	J gene	CDR3 protein	CDR3 DNA
TRBV30	TRBD1	.	TRBJ1-5	CAWSQGVRPQHF	TGTGCCTGGAGCCAGGGGGTCCGGCCCCAGCATTTT
TRBV4-1	.	few	TRBJ2-2	CASRYPTGLNTGELFF	TGCGCCAGCAGATATCCGACAGGACTGAACACCGGGGAGCTGTTTTTT
TRBV29-1	TRBD2	.	TRBJ2-1	CSVGTGTRIEQFF	TGCAGCGTTGGGACCGGGACTAGAATTGAGCAGTTCTTC
TRBV5-5	TRBD1	.	TRBJ2-5	CASSITTGGPGETQYF	TGTGCCAGCAGCATCACGACAGGGGGCCCTGGGGAGACCCAGTACTTC
TRBV19	.	.	TRBJ1-1	CASSRTATLNTEAFF	TGTGCCAGTAGTAGGACAGCAACTTTGAACACTGAAGCTTTCTTT
TRBV15	.	.	TRBJ2-7	CATSRGGGQINNEQYF	TGTGCCACCAGCAGAGGAGGAGGACAGATAAATAACGAGCAGTACTTC
TRBV7-2	.	few	TRBJ2-7	CASSSPGGPYEQYF	TGTGCCAGCAGCTCACCCGGGGGACCCTACGAGCAGTACTTC
TRBV18	TRBD1	few	TRBJ2-4	CASSPVGTGGDIQYF	TGTGCCAGCTCACCTGTCGGGACAGGAGGTGACATTCAGTACTTC
TRBV2	.	.	TRBJ1-5	CASSEGPSNQPQHF	TGTGCCAGCAGTGAAGGCCCTAGCAATCAGCCCCAGCATTTT
TRBV7-9	TRBD2	few	TRBJ2-3	CASKPWTSGNTDTQYF	TGTGCCAGCAAACCCTGGACTAGCGGGAACACAGATACGCAGTATTTT
TRBV7-9	TRBD1	.	TRBJ2-5	CASSFEGQAQETQYF	TGTGCCAGCAGCTTCGAAGGACAGGCCCAAGAGACCCAGTACTTC
TRBV15	.	.	TRBJ2-5	CATSRGGVQETQYF	TGTGCCACCAGCAGAGGGGGTGTCCAAGAGACCCAGTACTTC
TRBV30	.	.	TRBJ1-3	CAWVLLKGNTIYF	TGTGCCTGGGTCCTCCTGAAGGGAAACACCATATATTTT
TRBV5-1	.	.	TRBJ2-2	CASSPSPLRGATGELFF	TGCGCCAGCAGCCCCTCCCCCCTGAGGGGAGCCACCGGGGAGCTGTTTTTT
TRBV30	.	.	TRBJ2-7	CAWGGLSSYEQYF	TGTGCCTGGGGGGGACTGTCCTCCTACGAGCAGTACTTC
TRBV23-1	TRBD2	.	TRBJ2-3	CASTTSDATGTSGGNSTDTQYF	TGCGCCAGCACTACCTCTGACGCGACCGGGACTAGCGGGGGGAATAGCACAGATACGCAGTATTTT
TRBV10-3	.	.	TRBJ2-1	CAIRPDSYNEQFF	TGTGCCATCAGACCGGACAGCTACAATGAGCAGTTCTTC
TRBV29-1	.	few	TRBJ2-5	CSGRFFGETQYF	TGCAGCGGCAGATTTTTCGGGGAGACCCAGTACTTC
TRBV14	TRBD2	.	TRBJ2-5	CASSQGASGTHLVETQYF	TGTGCCAGCAGCCAAGGCGCTAGCGGGACCCACCTCGTCGAGACCCAGTACTTC
TRBV29-1	.	few	TRBJ2-4	CSVGRSGWQGKNIQYF	TGCAGCGTTGGTCGATCAGGTTGGCAAGGCAAAAACATTCAGTACTTC
TRBV5-4	.	.	TRBJ1-2	CASSSRGTGYGYTF	TGTGCCAGCAGCTCCCGAGGGACGGGCTATGGCTACACCTTC
TRBV6-6	.	.	TRBJ1-1	CASILQRGIEAFF	TGTGCCAGCATTTTACAGCGGGGAATTGAAGCTTTCTTT
TRBV29-1	.	few	TRBJ1-3	CSVLVVNTIYF	TGCAGCGTCCTAGTAGTCAACACCATATATTTT
TRBV6-6	TRBD1	.	TRBJ2-7	CASRPGTGRLLYEQYF	TGTGCCAGCAGACCAGGGACAGGCCGCCTACTCTACGAGCAGTACTTC
TRBV7-8	TRBD2	.	TRBJ2-4	CASSARLAGGHVAKNIQYF	TGTGCCAGCAGCGCCAGACTAGCGGGGGGTCACGTAGCCAAAAACATTCAGTACTTC
TRBV2	.	.	TRBJ2-5	CASSLTATQYF	TGTGCCAGCAGCCTGACAGCTACCCAGTACTTC
TRBV15	.	.	TRBJ2-1	CATSREAYNEQFF	TGTGCCACCAGCAGAGAGGCGTACAATGAGCAGTTCTTC
TRBV6-1	.	.	TRBJ1-2	CASSDLGRRDYTF	TGTGCCAGCAGTGATCTAGGACGGAGGGACTACACCTTC
TRBV5-4	.	.	TRBJ1-2	CASSLQGTEGYTF	TGTGCCAGCAGCTTGCAGGGAACGGAGGGCTACACCTTC
TRBV29-1	.	few	TRBJ2-3	CSVVSYQSTDTQYF	TGCAGCGTTGTTTCGTACCAGAGCACAGATACGCAGTATTTT
TRBV30	TRBD2	few	TRBJ2-5	CAWERTSGGETQYF	TGTGCCTGGGAACGGACTAGCGGTGGGGAGACCCAGTACTTC
TRBV30	.	.	TRBJ1-4	CAWREPGPGELFF	TGTGCCTGGAGGGAACCCGGACCTGGGGAACTGTTTTTT
TRBV29-1	.	.	TRBJ2-4	CSVETGMRNIQYF	TGCAGCGTAGAAACAGGGATGAGGAACATTCAGTACTTC
TRBV16	.	.	TRBJ1-6	CASSQSAWDSPLHF	TGTGCCAGCAGCCAATCGGCTTGGGATTCACCCCTCCACTTT
TRBV6-6	TRBD1	.	TRBJ2-7	CASRHRDRAYEQYF	TGTGCCAGCAGACACCGGGACAGGGCCTACGAGCAGTACTTC
TRBV29-1	.	few	TRBJ1-5	CSVASTGLNQPQHF	TGCAGCGTTGCGAGTACAGGGCTAAATCAGCCCCAGCATTTT
TRBV4-3	.	.	TRBJ2-1	CASSRLGRDNEQFF	TGCGCCAGCAGCCGACTAGGACGGGACAATGAGCAGTTCTTC
TRBV5-1	.	.	TRBJ2-5	CASRPGVQETQYF	TGCGCCAGCCGGCCGGGGGTCCAAGAGACCCAGTACTTC
TRBV6-6	.	.	TRBJ2-2	CASSYSEGTGELFF	TGTGCCAGCAGTTACTCCGAGGGTACCGGGGAGCTGTTTTTT
TRBV7-2	TRBD1	.	TRBJ2-3	CASSLEGTGGTDTQYF	TGTGCCAGCAGCTTAGAAGGGACAGGGGGCACAGATACGCAGTATTTT
TRBV5-6	.	.	TRBJ1-4	CASSLLPGTNEKLFF	TGTGCCAGCAGCCTCTTACCAGGGACTAATGAAAAACTGTTTTTT
TRBV18	.	few	TRBJ2-7	CASSPLPGGREQYF	TGTGCCAGCTCACCACTTCCCGGAGGGCGCGAGCAGTACTTC
TRBV29-1	.	.	TRBJ2-5	CSVDLGPIRQETQYF	TGCAGCGTTGACCTGGGACCGATCAGGCAAGAGACCCAGTACTTC
TRBV29-1	.	.	TRBJ1-2	CSVDVANYGYTF	TGCAGCGTTGACGTCGCTAACTATGGCTACACCTTC
TRBV29-1	TRBD1	.	TRBJ2-3	CSVSRTGLADTQYF	TGCAGCGTCTCCAGGACAGGGCTGGCAGATACGCAGTATTTT
TRBV2	.	.	TRBJ2-7	CASSVYEQYF	TGTGCCAGCAGCGTCTACGAGCAGTACTTC
TRBV29-1	.	.	TRBJ2-7	CSVVARRYEQYF	TGCAGCGTTGTCGCCAGAAGGTACGAGCAGTACTTC
TRBV28	TRBD2	.	TRBJ2-7	CASSLAGGLSYEQYF	TGTGCCAGCAGTCTAGCGGGGGGCCTCTCCTACGAGCAGTACTTC